Each of the 30 T cell receptor beta chains below was sequenced from the same sample in a study of blood T cells in healthy people across ages. Next came a second PCR, run for roughly 6 to 11 cycles, which used a sample-barcoded 5' primer along with a J-beta primer mix. MiXCR was run by TCRdb on the 5' RACE reads, yielding one entry per CDR3 protein. Among 1 million to 1.2 million distinct CDR3 sequences listed, around two fifths were seen once. The sample consisted of blood. These receptors came from a man between 18 and 29 years old in good health.

The chain links TRBV10-3 to TRBJ2-3; 7 bases fit TRBD1. The CDR3 length is 15 residues. J was trimmed by 4 bases and V by 7 bases; bases with no gene match: 11. Looked up from germline, CDR1 is ENHRY and CDR2 is SYGVKD. CDR3 residues: CAINPTGSLADTQYF. CDR3 DNA: TGTGCCATCAACCCGACAGGGAGCCTAGCAGATACGCAGTATTTT.

This clonotype was found many times. An end of the junction differs from the germline gene, which may be a read error. This sequence joins TRBV5-1 and TRBJ2-1; TRBD2 matches 7 bases. The CDR3 is 15 residues long. Germline V CDR1 and CDR2: SGHRS, YFSETQ. CDR3 nucleotide sequence: TGTGCCAGCAGCGCCTCTAGCGGAGGTTACAATGAGCAGTTCTTC. Protein sequence: CASSASSGGYNEQFF.

The V gene is TRBV19, the J gene TRBJ1-2, with D possibly being TRBD1 (5 bases). The CDR3 length is 15 residues. Germline V gives CDR1 LNHDA, CDR2 SQIVND (reference sequence). V was trimmed by 5 bases and J by 0 bases, leaving 13 bases between them. This CDR3 reads CASSVDIRTNYGYTF. For the CDR3, the DNA is TGTGCCAGTAGTGTGGACATTAGGACTAACTATGGCTACACCTTC.

This clonotype was observed a few times. The rearrangement uses TRBV6-2 or TRBV6-3 and TRBJ2-4; D remains unclear. The CDR3 is made up of 13 amino acids. V lost 7 bases to trimming and J lost 8 bases, with 15 bases between them. CDR1 MNHEY and CDR2 SVGEGT come from the germline V gene. The CDR3, as DNA: TGTGCCAGCACCAAGTATCCGGGCGACATTCAGTACTTC. Translation gives CASTKYPGDIQYF.

In its sample, this clonotype was seen a few times. V usage is TRBV20-1 and J usage is TRBJ2-5; D might be TRBD1 or TRBD2, each matching 5 bases. V lost 3 bases and J 3 bases, leaving 20 bases between the germline ends. This CDR3 is built from 16 residues. CDR1 is DFQATT and CDR2 is SNEGSKA in the germline V gene (reference sequence). This CDR3 is CSASWGTHSREETQYF. The CDR3 region has the DNA TGCAGTGCTAGTTGGGGGACCCACTCGAGAGAAGAGACCCAGTACTTC.

The chain has TRBV20-1 and TRBJ1-5; the D is unclear. V was cut by 0 bases and J by 9 bases, with 15 bases left in between. The length of the CDR3 is 14 residues. Germline assignment: CDR1 DFQATT and CDR2 SNEGSKA (reference sequence). DNA of the CDR3: TGCAGTGCTAGAGATTCACTCGGCGTAGCGCCCCAGCATTTT. This translates into CSARDSLGVAPQHF.

The V call is TRBV20-1, the J call TRBJ1-5, with a possible D match to TRBD1 (5 bases). With 5 bases removed from V and 0 bases from J, the gap between germline ends came to 8 bases. The CDR3 covers 13 residues. Germline V lookup: CDR1 DFQATT, CDR2 SNEGSKA (reference sequence). CDR3 sequence: CSAPRDSNQPQHF. The CDR3 nucleotides read TGCAGTGCTCCCAGGGATAGCAATCAGCCCCAGCATTTT.

This sequence joins TRBV27 and TRBJ2-3; TRBD2 might be the D (5 bases). This CDR3 is 12 amino acids long. Trimming left V 7 bases short and J 4 bases short, with 9 bases between. CDR1 and CDR2 from the germline V gene are MNHEY and SMNVEV (reference sequence). The CDR3 loop reads CASTSSADTQYF. The CDR3 nucleotides are TGTGCCAGCACTAGTAGCGCAGATACGCAGTATTTT.

This chain joins TRBV9 and TRBJ1-1, with unresolved D. Germline CDR1 and CDR2: SGDLS and YYNGEE. This CDR3 is built from 14 residues. V dropped 0 bases and J dropped 5 bases, with 11 bases sitting between them. CDR3: CASSVEEGGTEAFF. The CDR3 nucleotides read TGTGCCAGCAGCGTAGAGGAGGGAGGAACTGAAGCTTTCTTT. Supplemented by reference TRBV9 and TRBJ1-1, the full variable domain reads DSGVTQTPKHLITATGQRVTLRCSPRSGDLSVYWYQQSLDQGLQFLIQYYNGEERAKGNILERFSAQQFPDLHSELNLSSLELGDSALYFCASSVEEGGTEAFFGQGTRLTVV.

This CDR3 is CASSLAEEYEQYF. CDR3 nucleotide sequence: TGTGCCAGCAGCTTAGCGGAGGAATACGAGCAGTACTTC. This rearrangement joins TRBV7-9 to TRBJ2-1; D may be TRBD2 (5 bases). Gene TRBJ2-7 matches the end of the DNA better, so the J call may be wrong. CDR1 is SEHNR and CDR2 is FQNEAQ in the germline V gene (reference sequence). The CDR3 has 13 residues.

This clonotype was counted between two and nine times. The rearrangement joins TRBV10-3 to TRBJ1-5, with 7 bases that match TRBD1. V was clipped by 2 bases and J by 7 bases; unmatched bases: 5. This CDR3 region has 14 residues. Germline V lookup: CDR1 ENHRY, CDR2 SYGVKD. The CDR3 loop reads CAISEGTVRQPQHF. In DNA, the CDR3 is TGTGCCATCAGTGAGGGGACAGTCCGGCAGCCCCAGCATTTT.

The rearrangement joins TRBV7-8 to TRBJ1-1, with TRBD1 matching 8 bases. The V gene end was trimmed by 0 bases and the J gene end by 6 bases; junction bases not matched to a gene: 6. The CDR3 spans 15 residues. In germline, CDR1 is SGHVS, CDR2 FQNEAQ. The CDR3, as DNA: TGTGCCAGCAGCTTAGCGGGGACAGGCGGCTCTGAAGCTTTCTTT. This encodes CASSLAGTGGSEAFF.

DNA for the CDR3: TGTGCCAGCACCGAAGGGGGCAACATGAACGAGCAGTACTTC. Its translation is CASTEGGNMNEQYF. V is TRBV27 and J is TRBJ2-5; 7 bases align to TRBD1. The end of the DNA aligns better with TRBJ2-7, so the J call may be wrong. The CDR3 is 14 amino acids. Germline V gives CDR1 MNHEY, CDR2 SMNVEV (reference sequence).

In its sample, this clonotype was seen a few times. The V gene is TRBV5-5, the J gene TRBJ2-2; D is undetermined. Germline CDR1 is SGHKS and CDR2 is YYEKEE (reference sequence). The V gene lost 0 bases and the J gene lost 7 bases, with 16 bases spanning the gap. This CDR3 is 16 amino acids long. The CDR3 nucleotides read TGTGCCAGCAGCTTGGTGATGTTAGCAATGGACGGGGAGCTGTTTTTT. Encoded protein: CASSLVMLAMDGELFF. The full variable domain, rest sourced from reference TRBV5-5 and TRBJ2-2, is DAGVTQSPTHLIKTRGQQVTLRCSPISGHKSVSWYQQVLGQGPQFIFQYYEKEERGRGNFPDRFSARQFPNYSSELNVNALLLGDSALYLCASSLVMLAMDGELFFGEGSRLTVL.

The CDR3 sequence: CAMTFAGELFF. The CDR3 coding sequence is TGTGCCATGACCTTTGCCGGGGAGCTGTTTTTT. V gene TRBV7-2 combines with J gene TRBJ2-2; no reliable D call. CDR1 is SGHTA, CDR2 FQGNSA, per germline. V was shortened by 10 bases and J by 6 bases, with 9 bases between the two germline ends. This CDR3 is built from 11 residues. The full variable domain, its missing parts supplied by reference TRBV7-2 and TRBJ2-2, is GAGVSQSPSNKVTEKGKDVELRCDPISGHTALYWYRQSLGQGLEFLIYFQGNSAPDKSGLPSDRFSAERTGGSVSTLTIQRTQQEDSAVYLCAMTFAGELFFGEGSRLTVL.

The chain employs TRBV6-1 and TRBJ1-2; possibly TRBD1 for D (6 bases). Trimming shortened V by 3 bases and J by 3 bases, and 17 bases separated the two germline ends. The CDR3 is 16 residues long. Per germline, CDR1 MNHNS and CDR2 SASEGT. DNA of the CDR3: TGTGCCAGCAGTGATACTCAGGGAAGGGGGGACTATGGCTACACCTTC. This codes for CASSDTQGRGDYGYTF.

This chain uses TRBV28 with TRBJ1-1; 7 nucleotides align to TRBD1. This CDR3 spans 14 amino acids. J gave up 8 bases and V 3 bases, and 9 bases lay outside the gene matches. CDR1 MDHEN and CDR2 SYDVKM come from the germline V gene. The CDR3 coding sequence is TGTGCCAGCAGTTTCAGAGGGGGCGGAGAGGAAGCTTTCTTT. As protein: CASSFRGGGEEAFF.

This sequence joins TRBV20-1 and TRBJ2-1, with TRBD2 matching over 9 bases. The CDR3 is 15 residues long. Germline values: CDR1 DFQATT, CDR2 SNEGSKA (reference sequence). The J segment lost 7 bases and the V segment lost 6 bases, leaving 13 bases of the junction unmatched. The CDR3 is CSAYSGGGAGNEQFF. CDR3 coding DNA: TGCAGTGCGTACTCCGGCGGGGGGGCTGGGAATGAGCAGTTCTTC.

This clonotype was recorded a few times. The genes are TRBV6-6 and TRBJ1-2; TRBD1 agrees at 7 bases. CDR1 and CDR2 from the germline V gene are MNHNY and SVGAGI (reference sequence). The CDR3 length is 16 residues. Trimming at V came to 2 bases and at J to 0 bases, leaving 6 bases not matched to a gene. In DNA form, the CDR3 reads TGTGCCAGCAGTTACGTAACAGGGGCGACTAACTATGGCTACACCTTC. It encodes CASSYVTGATNYGYTF.

Notes on this clonotype: This could be a read error, since a much larger clone is one nucleotide away. CDR3 sequence reads: CASRPEAGSYNEQYF. CDR3 sequence (DNA): TGTGCCAGCAGACCCGAGGCGGGGTCCTACAATGAGCAGTACTTC. This chain connects TRBV4-2 to TRBJ2-1; perhaps TRBD2 as D (6 bases). The J call may be incorrect, as the DNA end agrees better with TRBJ2-7. Germline V gives CDR1 LGHNA, CDR2 YNFKEQ. The CDR3 has 15 residues.

This clonotype was detected once. This chain connects TRBV6-2 or TRBV6-3 to TRBJ2-2; 7 nucleotides align to TRBD1. Germline V gene lookup returns CDR1 MNHEY and CDR2 SVGEGT. V was clipped by 6 bases and J by 4 bases; unmatched bases: 5. CDR3 length: 14 amino acids. DNA of the CDR3: TGTGCCAGCAGAGGACAGGCGGTCACCGGGGAGCTGTTTTTT. It translates to CASRGQAVTGELFF.

This clonotype was observed a few times. The genes are TRBV25-1 and TRBJ1-2; TRBD1 is a possible D gene (6 bases). The CDR3 consists of 14 residues. V dropped 3 bases and J dropped 4 bases, with 12 bases sitting between them. Germline-derived CDR1 and CDR2 are MGHDK and SYGVNS. This CDR3 reads CASSDEGVAYGYTF. CDR3 sequence (DNA): TGTGCCAGCAGTGACGAGGGGGTGGCCTATGGCTACACCTTC.

In its sample, this clonotype was seen a few times. The chain employs TRBV20-1 and TRBJ2-6, with D hard to call. Germline V gives CDR1 DFQATT, CDR2 SNEGSKA (reference sequence). V dropped 0 bases and J dropped 1 base, with 10 bases sitting between them. This CDR3 comprises 16 residues. The chain's CDR3 is CSARDGQPSGANVLTF. DNA for the CDR3: TGCAGTGCTAGAGATGGTCAGCCGTCTGGGGCCAACGTCCTGACTTTC.

The V gene is TRBV5-1, the J gene TRBJ1-6, with TRBD1 as a possible D gene (5 bases). This CDR3 is 15 amino acids long. The V and J ends lost 0 bases and 7 bases respectively, with 11 bases between them. Germline CDR1 reads SGHRS; CDR2 reads YFSETQ. CDR3: CASSLVAGINSPLHF. Written as DNA, the CDR3 is TGCGCCAGCAGCTTGGTAGCAGGGATAAATTCACCCCTCCACTTT. Supplemented by reference TRBV5-1 and TRBJ1-6, the full variable domain reads KAGVTQTPRYLIKTRGQQVTLSCSPISGHRSVSWYQQTPGQGLQFLFEYFSETQRNKGNFPGRFSGRQFSNSRSEMNVSTLELGDSALYLCASSLVAGINSPLHFGNGTRLTVT.

V is TRBV28 and J is TRBJ2-1; D is possibly TRBD2 (5 bases). The CDR3 loop spans 18 amino acids. The germline V gene encodes CDR1 MDHEN and CDR2 SYDVKM. V lost 3 bases to trimming and J lost 0 bases, with 18 bases between them. This chain's CDR3 is CASSFFGVIPGSYNEQFF. CDR3 nucleotides: TGTGCCAGCAGTTTCTTCGGGGTCATCCCCGGCTCCTACAATGAGCAGTTCTTC. The whole variable domain, remainder taken from reference TRBV28 and TRBJ2-1, is DVKVTQSSRYLVKRTGEKVFLECVQDMDHENMFWYRQDPGLGLRLIYFSYDVKMKEKGDIPEGYSVSREKKERFSLILESASTNQTSMYLCASSFFGVIPGSYNEQFFGPGTRLTVL.

As for this clonotype: One end of the junction does not line up with germline, which may come from a read error. The chain has TRBV9 and TRBJ2-3; no clear D. Germline V gives CDR1 SGDLS, CDR2 YYNGEE. This CDR3 is built from 15 residues. The CDR3 DNA reads TGTGCCAGCGGCGTAGACGGGTCTGGCACAGATACGCAGTATTTT. It encodes CASGVDGSGTDTQYF.

In its sample, this clonotype was seen a few times. V and J are TRBV28 and TRBJ1-2, with D maybe TRBD1 (6 bases). The CDR3 is 13 residues long. Trimming took 3 bases from V and 7 from J, leaving 12 bases between them. CDR1 MDHEN and CDR2 SYDVKM come from the germline V gene. The CDR3 bases are TGTGCCAGCAGTTTCCGGGACATGGGTGGCTACACCTTC. Translation: CASSFRDMGGYTF.

The genes are TRBV7-2 and TRBJ2-5; D is uncertain. The DNA end favors TRBJ2-7, so the J call may be wrong. Germline CDR1 reads SGHTA; CDR2 reads FQGNSA. The CDR3 extends over 15 amino acids. The CDR3 DNA is TGTGCCAGCAGCTTTTTGGAGCTTCCCTTCTACGAGCAGTACTTC. This codes for CASSFLELPFYEQYF.

The genes are TRBV20-1 and TRBJ2-1; the D gene is possibly TRBD1 (6 bases). The CDR3 spans 14 residues. The V end was cut by 2 bases, the J end by 4 bases, with 12 bases between. Germline loops: CDR1 DFQATT, CDR2 SNEGSKA (reference sequence). The CDR3 coding sequence is TGCAGTGCTAGACTCGGTGGACAGTACAATGAGCAGTTCTTC. The encoded protein is CSARLGGQYNEQFF.

J is TRBJ2-1 and V is TRBV15; TRBD1 might be the D (5 bases). The J call may be in error: the DNA end matches TRBJ2-7 better. The CDR3 is made up of 16 amino acids. Germline values: CDR1 LNHNV, CDR2 YYDKDF (reference sequence). This chain's CDR3 is CATSTIPGPGYNEQYF. DNA of the CDR3: TGTGCCACCAGCACAATACCAGGGCCCGGTTACAATGAGCAGTACTTC.